The 21 T cell receptor beta chains below were found in one sample sequenced in a study of blood T cell repertoires in COVID-19. Assay: immunoSEQ multiplex PCR; the TCRdb copy retains only in-frame clones and omits some. The table shows a few hundred thousand clones, with roughly 90% occurring only once. What was sequenced was peripheral blood. The receptors were sampled from a woman aged 35 to 49 with COVID-19, enrolled during active disease.

This clone has only one observation. The rearrangement uses TRBV6-6 and TRBJ2-3; D remains unclear. CDR1 MNHNY and CDR2 SVGAGI come from the germline V gene (reference sequence). The CDR3 spans 13 residues. V lost 6 bases, J lost 2 bases, and 9 bases lay in between. CDR3 in DNA: TGTGCCAGCAGCCCGGAGAACACAGATACGCAGTATTTT. Translated: CASSPENTDTQYF.

Only one count was recorded for this clone. This chain links TRBV6-1 with TRBJ1-3; TRBD1 matches at 7 bases. CDR1 and CDR2 (germline): MNHNS, SASEGT. CDR3 length: 15 amino acids. Trimming cost V 1 base and J 0 bases; bases outside gene matches: 0. CDR3 residues: CASSEGDSSGNTIYF. The CDR3 coding sequence is TGTGCCAGCAGTGAAGGGGACAGCTCTGGAAACACCATATATTTT.

CDR3 sequence reads: CASSPGTGGADTEAFF. The DNA of the CDR3 is TGTGCCAGCAGCCCCGGGACAGGGGGCGCCGACACTGAAGCTTTCTTT. The chain carries TRBV7-9 and TRBJ1-1; 12 nucleotides match TRBD1. The CDR3 consists of 16 residues. Germline V gene sequence: CDR1 SEHNR, CDR2 FQNEAQ (reference sequence). The V segment lost 5 bases and the J segment 3 bases; nucleotides outside the gene matches: 7.

In its sample, this clone was seen once. This chain links TRBV19 with TRBJ1-2, with D unclear. Germline values: CDR1 LNHDA, CDR2 SQIVND (reference sequence). Trimming stripped 5 bases from V and 6 bases from J, with 16 bases between. This CDR3 comprises 14 residues. CDR3 DNA sequence: TGTGCCAGTAGTGTCGCCGGGAGGTTAAATGGCTACACCTTC. Translation: CASSVAGRLNGYTF.

The CDR3 is CASSRRRGRGSTDTQYF. The CDR3 DNA reads TGTGCCAGTAGTCGACGCCGGGGTCGGGGAAGCACAGATACGCAGTATTTT. The genes are TRBV19 and TRBJ2-3; D is possibly TRBD2 (5 bases). This CDR3 has 17 amino acids. The germline V gene encodes CDR1 LNHDA and CDR2 SQIVND (reference sequence). V lost 5 bases, J lost 0 bases, and 18 bases lay in between.

The rearrangement links TRBV28 to TRBJ1-6; the match to TRBD1 covers 7 bases. Germline V CDR1 and CDR2: MDHEN, SYDVKM. The trim removed 4 bases at V and 9 bases at J, leaving 0 bases unmatched. The length of the CDR3 is 12 residues. In DNA form, the CDR3 reads TGTGCCAGCAGTTACAGGGGTTCACCCCTCCACTTT. This codes for CASSYRGSPLHF.

The chain couples TRBV9 to TRBJ2-1; 11 nucleotides match TRBD2. Unmatched junction bases numbered 7, after V lost 4 bases and J lost 4 bases. Germline lookup yields CDR1 SGDLS and CDR2 YYNGEE. This CDR3 region has 16 residues. The CDR3 here is CASSIGTSGGYNEQFF. The CDR3 DNA follows: TGTGCCAGCAGCATCGGGACTAGCGGAGGATACAATGAGCAGTTCTTC.

This clone was counted only a few times. V is TRBV7-3 and J is TRBJ1-6, with D possibly being TRBD1 (6 bases). From germline, CDR1 is SGHTA and CDR2 FQGTGA. This CDR3 has 15 residues. With 5 bases removed from V and 6 bases from J, the gap between germline ends came to 14 bases. The CDR3 sequence is CASSLQGYGNSPLHF. The CDR3 DNA follows: TGTGCCAGCAGCCTACAGGGTTACGGTAATTCACCCCTCCACTTT.

The gene calls are TRBV6-4 and TRBJ2-1, with 13 bases identical to TRBD2. V dropped 6 bases and J dropped 3; count of bases not matched to a gene: 11. The CDR3 contains 18 residues. Per the germline V gene, CDR1 is MRHNA and CDR2 is SNTAGT. Written as DNA, the CDR3 is TGTGCCAGCAGACAGACCCGGACTAGCGGGAGAAACTACAATGAGCAGTTCTTC. Translated, it gives CASRQTRTSGRNYNEQFF.

The chain uses TRBV30 and TRBJ2-7, with TRBD2 identical over 7 bases. The germline V gene encodes CDR1 GTSNPN and CDR2 SVGIG (reference sequence). This CDR3 contains 13 residues. Losses at the gene ends were 2 bases for V and 2 bases for J; bases not matched to a gene: 3. CDR3 DNA sequence: TGTGCCTGGAGTCGGGCGGGGGCCTACGAGCAGTACTTC. Its translation: CAWSRAGAYEQYF.

The genes are TRBV29-1 and TRBJ2-5; 7 bases agree with TRBD2. The CDR3 length is 16 residues. Per the germline V gene, CDR1 is SQVTM and CDR2 is ANQGSEA. V was clipped by 5 bases and J by 5 bases; unmatched bases: 17. The CDR3 protein is CSVWGRTSSPAETQYF. The CDR3 DNA follows: TGCAGCGTTTGGGGCCGGACTAGTTCCCCTGCGGAGACCCAGTACTTC.

This chain connects TRBV7-3 to TRBJ2-3, with 9 bases matching TRBD1. With 6 bases clipped from V and 3 bases from J, the junction kept 10 bases outside the gene matches. CDR1 SGHTA and CDR2 FQGTGA come from the germline V gene. The CDR3 consists of 16 residues. The CDR3 loop is CASSTRQGVMTDTQYF. CDR3 sequence (DNA): TGTGCCAGCAGTACCCGACAGGGGGTCATGACAGATACGCAGTATTTT.

The chain carries TRBV28 and TRBJ2-1; 7 bases match TRBD2. V trimming: 4 bases; J trimming: 3 bases; junction bases outside the gene matches: 6. Germline values: CDR1 MDHEN, CDR2 SYDVKM. This CDR3 region has 15 residues. For the CDR3, the DNA is TGTGCCAGCAGTTCCGGGGCGGGGGACTACAATGAGCAGTTCTTC. Its protein is CASSSGAGDYNEQFF.

This chain connects TRBV9 to TRBJ1-2; 7 bases are shared with TRBD1. Trimming removed 3 bases from V and 3 bases from J; junction bases left unmatched: 5. The CDR3 length is 14 residues. From germline, CDR1 is SGDLS and CDR2 YYNGEE. CDR3 coding DNA: TGTGCCAGCAGCGAGGGGGCAGTGGACTATGGCTACACCTTC. Translation: CASSEGAVDYGYTF.

The V call is TRBV10-3, the J call TRBJ1-4; TRBD1 matches at 9 bases. CDR3 length equals 15 residues. Per germline, CDR1 ENHRY and CDR2 SYGVKD. Trimming took 0 bases from V and 11 from J; bases not matched to a gene: 7. This chain's CDR3 is CAISESGRQGEKLFF. The CDR3 nucleotides are TGTGCCATCAGTGAGTCGGGGAGACAGGGGGAGAAACTGTTTTTT.

In this sample, this clone turned up once. The chain uses TRBV10-3 and TRBJ2-6, with TRBD2 matching over 7 bases. The ends lost 6 bases at V and 1 base at J; junction bases unmatched: 6. Germline V gene lookup returns CDR1 ENHRY and CDR2 SYGVKD. The CDR3 length is 16 residues. The CDR3 sequence is CAIRRSGMSGANVLTF. The DNA of the CDR3 is TGTGCCATCAGGAGGAGCGGGATGTCTGGGGCCAACGTCCTGACTTTC.

The chain uses TRBV5-1 and TRBJ2-3, with 9 bases that match TRBD1. Looked up from germline, CDR1 is SGHRS and CDR2 is YFSETQ. V was pared by 5 bases and J by 3 bases, with 4 bases of the junction left unmatched. This CDR3 is built from 14 residues. In nucleotides, the CDR3 is TGCGCCAGCAGTCGGGACAGGGCTACAGATACGCAGTATTTT. Its translation: CASSRDRATDTQYF.

The J gene is TRBJ1-1, the V gene TRBV30; weak D call: TRBD1 (6 bases). Germline V gene sequence: CDR1 GTSNPN, CDR2 SVGIG (reference sequence). The CDR3 covers 15 residues. Trimming removed 0 bases from V and 2 bases from J, with 13 bases in between. In nucleotides, the CDR3 is TGTGCCTGGAGTGTCCGGGACATAAGAAACACTGAAGCTTTCTTT. Residues: CAWSVRDIRNTEAFF.

V usage is TRBV5-4 and J usage is TRBJ2-1; 8 bases match TRBD1. Unmatched junction bases numbered 10, after V lost 0 bases and J lost 2 bases. The CDR3 runs to 18 residues. Germline V CDR1 and CDR2: SGHNT, YYREEE (reference sequence). CDR3 DNA sequence: TGTGCCAGCAGCTTGGAACCGCAGGGGGCTCGGGCCTACAATGAGCAGTTCTTC. Residues: CASSLEPQGARAYNEQFF.

The chain couples TRBV6-4 to TRBJ2-1, with 12 bases that match TRBD2. The junction had 2 bases not matched to a gene; V was cut back by 3 bases and J by 5 bases. CDR3 size: 15 residues. Germline V gene lookup returns CDR1 MRHNA and CDR2 SNTAGT. The chain's CDR3 is CASSEGLAGDNEQFF. As DNA, the CDR3 is TGTGCCAGCAGTGAGGGACTAGCGGGCGACAATGAGCAGTTCTTC.

The gene calls are TRBV6-1 and TRBJ1-5; 9 positions match TRBD1. The V gene end was trimmed by 4 bases and the J gene end by 3 bases; junction bases not matched to a gene: 10. The length of the CDR3 is 17 residues. Germline V gives CDR1 MNHNS, CDR2 SASEGT. The CDR3 is CASSGEKTGGSNQPQHF. The CDR3 DNA is TGTGCCAGCAGTGGCGAGAAGACAGGGGGGTCCAATCAGCCCCAGCATTTT.